The next 31 T cell receptor beta chains were all read from a single sample in a study of blood T cells in healthy people across ages. A J-beta primer mix and a sample-barcoded 5' primer were used in a second PCR of about 6 to 12 cycles. TCRdb re-called the 5' RACE reads with MiXCR, one entry per CDR3 protein. This sample has over 1,300,000 distinct CDR3 sequences, with 59% found just once. The sample consisted of blood. The receptors shown here come from a man aged 18 to 35 in good health.

The chain employs TRBV9 and TRBJ2-2; weak D call: TRBD2 (5 bases). Trimming stripped 1 base from V and 0 bases from J, with 10 bases between. CDR1 and CDR2 from the germline V gene are SGDLS and YYNGEE. This CDR3 is 16 amino acids long. DNA of the CDR3: TGTGCCAGCAGCGTAAGTAGCGTCTCGAACACCGGGGAGCTGTTTTTT. Translating it yields CASSVSSVSNTGELFF.

J is TRBJ2-1 and V is TRBV4-1; maybe TRBD1 (6 bases). CDR3 length equals 16 residues. V lost 2 bases, J lost 7 bases, and 18 bases lay in between. Germline loops: CDR1 MGHRA, CDR2 YSYEKL. This CDR3 reads CASSQLQGGNGNEQFF. The CDR3 DNA sequence: TGCGCCAGCAGCCAACTACAGGGTGGGAATGGAAATGAGCAGTTCTTC.

In its sample, this clonotype was seen a few times. This sequence joins TRBV7-9 and TRBJ2-3; 9 nucleotides align to TRBD2. Losses at the gene ends were 5 bases for V and 12 bases for J; bases not matched to a gene: 15. The germline CDR1 and CDR2 sequences are SEHNR and FQNEAQ (reference sequence). The CDR3 covers 15 residues. Written as DNA, the CDR3 is TGTGCCAGCAGCGCCGGCCCGGGACTAGCAAGGTCTCAGTATTTT. Translation: CASSAGPGLARSQYF.

CDR3 sequence (DNA): TGTGCCAGCATCAAAGGATCAAATAGCAATCAGCCCCAGCATTTT. This gives the protein CASIKGSNSNQPQHF. The chain is built from TRBV2 and TRBJ1-5; no clear D. Germline CDR1 reads SNHLY; CDR2 reads FYNNEI. V was pared by 7 bases and J by 0 bases, with 13 bases between. The CDR3 is 15 residues long.

Worth noting for this clonotype: Relative to the germline gene, one junction end is altered; a read error may explain this. V usage is TRBV10-3 and J usage is TRBJ1-2, with a possible D match to TRBD1 (6 bases). Per germline, CDR1 ENHRY and CDR2 SYGVKD. CDR3 length: 15 residues. The CDR3 region has the DNA TGTGCCATCAGTGAAAGGGGGGGGGATAACTATGGCCACACCTTC. Translated, it gives CAISERGGDNYGHTF.

This rearrangement joins TRBV7-9 to TRBJ2-5; D call uncertain. CDR3 size: 13 residues. Germline V lookup: CDR1 SEHNR, CDR2 FQNEAQ (reference sequence). V gave up 5 bases and J gave up 5 bases, with 12 bases separating them. CDR3 protein: CASSPPLGETQYF. The CDR3 DNA follows: TGTGCCAGCAGCCCCCCGTTGGGTGAGACCCAGTACTTC.

This sequence joins TRBV7-9 and TRBJ2-1; D gene ambiguous. In germline, CDR1 is SEHNR, CDR2 FQNEAQ (reference sequence). V lost 1 base and J lost 10, with 8 bases in between. CDR3 length equals 12 residues. The CDR3 is CASSLVVPEQFF. The CDR3, as DNA: TGTGCCAGCAGCTTAGTCGTTCCAGAGCAGTTCTTC.

This clonotype was detected only a few times. The chain joins TRBV7-2 to TRBJ2-1; possibly TRBD2 for D (7 bases). The CDR3 is 15 amino acids. Germline assignment: CDR1 SGHTA and CDR2 FQGNSA. V was pared by 3 bases and J by 8 bases, with 17 bases between. The DNA of the CDR3 is TGTGCCAGCAGCTTGCCACGCGGGGGCGGGGATGAGCAGTTCTTC. This codes for CASSLPRGGGDEQFF.

Of note for this clonotype: Possible read error: a much larger clone is one base away. This chain connects TRBV7-9 to TRBJ1-5; tentative D call: TRBD1 (6 bases). Looked up from germline, CDR1 is SEHNR and CDR2 is FQNEAQ (reference sequence). The CDR3 is 14 amino acids. The CDR3 DNA sequence: TGTGCCAGCAGCTTCGGACAGACCAATCATCCCCAGCATTTT. The encoded protein is CASSFGQTNHPQHF.

The chain couples TRBV5-1 to TRBJ2-3; D not certain. Germline values: CDR1 SGHRS, CDR2 YFSETQ. V shed 0 bases and J shed 5 bases, with 10 bases lying between them. This CDR3 has 14 amino acids. In DNA, the CDR3 is TGCGCCAGCAGCTTGGGATCTGGGGTAGATACGCAGTATTTT. Encoded protein: CASSLGSGVDTQYF.

This chain uses TRBV7-2 with TRBJ2-1, with TRBD2 matching 14 bases. Trimming at V came to 6 bases and at J to 6 bases, leaving 19 bases not matched to a gene. Germline CDR1 and CDR2: SGHTA and FQGNSA. This CDR3 is built from 20 residues. CDR3 coding DNA: TGTGCCAGCAGTTTAAACGGACCGGGACTAGCGGGGGTGGGTGGCAATGAGCAGTTCTTC. Its protein is CASSLNGPGLAGVGGNEQFF. The variable domain in full, with the rest retrieved from reference TRBV7-2 and TRBJ2-1, is GAGVSQSPSNKVTEKGKDVELRCDPISGHTALYWYRQSLGQGLEFLIYFQGNSAPDKSGLPSDRFSAERTGGSVSTLTIQRTQQEDSAVYLCASSLNGPGLAGVGGNEQFFGPGTRLTVL.

This clonotype was observed a handful of times. This chain joins TRBV4-1 and TRBJ2-7; D gene uncertain. The CDR3 has 15 amino acids. Trimming shortened V by 2 bases and J by 1 base, and 12 bases separated the two germline ends. Per the germline V gene, CDR1 is MGHRA and CDR2 is YSYEKL. The DNA for the CDR3 is TGCGCCAGCAGCCAACCCTTGGCTGGGTCCTACGAGCAGTACTTC. Residues: CASSQPLAGSYEQYF.

The chain recombines TRBV12-3 or TRBV12-4 with TRBJ2-3; TRBD2 agrees at 7 bases. J was trimmed by 6 bases and V by 6 bases; bases with no gene match: 3. This CDR3 comprises 12 residues. The CDR3 DNA follows: TGTGCCAGCAGGATGGGGGGGGATACGCAGTATTTT. Translating gives CASRMGGDTQYF.

The chain is built from TRBV4-1 and TRBJ2-2; no clear D gene. Germline CDR1 reads MGHRA; CDR2 reads YSYEKL. This CDR3 is 16 amino acids long. With 1 base removed from V and 7 bases from J, the gap between germline ends came to 16 bases. The CDR3 reads CASSQGTLGNGGELFF. In nucleotides, the CDR3 is TGCGCCAGCAGCCAAGGAACTCTCGGTAACGGCGGGGAGCTGTTTTTT.

This clonotype was recorded once. CDR3 protein: CASSQDLQGWSSSYEQYF. Here the CDR3 DNA reads TGTGCCAGCAGCCAAGATCTACAGGGGTGGAGTAGCTCCTACGAGCAGTACTTC. The V and J genes are TRBV4-2 and TRBJ2-7; 7 bases map to TRBD1. Germline V CDR1 and CDR2: LGHNA, YNFKEQ. Trimming at V came to 0 bases and at J to 0 bases, leaving 11 bases not matched to a gene. The CDR3 totals 18 residues.

The CDR3 nucleotides read TGCGCCAGCAGACTTGAAGCGTTGACAGATACGCAGTATTTT. Amino acid sequence: CASRLEALTDTQYF. The J gene is TRBJ2-3, the V gene TRBV5-1; no clear D. The CDR3 loop spans 14 amino acids. The V gene's germline CDR1 is SGHRS and CDR2 YFSETQ. V was trimmed by 5 bases and J by 3 bases, leaving 13 bases between them.

Comment on this clonotype: A junction end diverges from the germline sequence, so it may reflect a read error. The V call is TRBV20-1, the J call TRBJ2-5; TRBD1 or TRBD2 may be the D gene (6 bases each). Per germline, CDR1 DFQATT and CDR2 SNEGSKA (reference sequence). The CDR3 totals 13 residues. The CDR3 nucleotides read TGCAGTGCTAGTAGGGGGGACCAGGAGACCCAGTACTTC. It specifies CSASRGDQETQYF.

This clonotype was detected only a few times. The chain uses TRBV7-9 and TRBJ2-5; 7 nucleotides match TRBD1. The CDR3 consists of 15 residues. The V gene end was trimmed by 5 bases and the J gene end by 2 bases; junction bases not matched to a gene: 8. Per germline, CDR1 SEHNR and CDR2 FQNEAQ (reference sequence). CDR3 protein: CASSLDRVLQETQYF. The CDR3 bases are TGTGCCAGCAGCCTCGACAGGGTCCTACAAGAGACCCAGTACTTC. Supplemented by reference TRBV7-9 and TRBJ2-5, the full variable domain reads DTGVSQNPRHKITKRGQNVTFRCDPISEHNRLYWYRQTLGQGPEFLTYFQNEAQLEKSRLLSDRFSAERPKGSFSTLEIQRTEQGDSAMYLCASSLDRVLQETQYFGPGTRLLVL.

This clonotype has just a few counts. The gene calls are TRBV18 and TRBJ2-3, with 11 bases fitting TRBD2. Trimming removed 4 bases from V and 2 bases from J; junction bases left unmatched: 17. CDR3 length equals 20 residues. Germline V gene sequence: CDR1 KGHSH, CDR2 LQKENI. The CDR3 is CASSLKAPGRLAGTTDTQYF. The CDR3 nucleotides are TGTGCCAGCTCACTTAAGGCACCTGGGCGACTAGCGGGAACCACAGATACGCAGTATTTT.

This clonotype was observed a handful of times. The genes are TRBV27 and TRBJ2-1; 7 bases match TRBD1. The V gene end was trimmed by 5 bases and the J gene end by 7 bases; junction bases not matched to a gene: 5. This CDR3 comprises 13 residues. From germline, CDR1 is MNHEY and CDR2 SMNVEV (reference sequence). Here the CDR3 reads CASSRDSSNEQFF. The CDR3 DNA follows: TGTGCCAGCAGTCGGGACAGTTCAAATGAGCAGTTCTTC.

The chain is built from TRBV15 and TRBJ2-5; no clear D gene. Germline V CDR1 and CDR2: LNHNV, YYDKDF (reference sequence). This CDR3 has 13 residues. Between the trimmed V and J ends, which lost 1 base and 1 base, there was a span of 4 bases. CDR3 DNA sequence: TGTGCCACCAGCAGAGCCATCCAAGAGACCCAGTACTTC. This sequence encodes CATSRAIQETQYF.

V is TRBV12-3 or TRBV12-4 and J is TRBJ2-7; D uncertain. The CDR3 is 13 residues long. V lost 5 bases and J 3 bases, leaving 11 bases between the germline ends. This CDR3 is CASSVDEFYEQYF. In DNA, the CDR3 is TGTGCCAGCAGTGTCGACGAATTCTACGAGCAGTACTTC.

V gene TRBV7-9 combines with J gene TRBJ2-7; either TRBD1 or TRBD2 may fit D (5 bases each). V lost 5 bases and J lost 5, with 25 bases in between. CDR1 and CDR2 from the germline V gene are SEHNR and FQNEAQ (reference sequence). CDR3 size: 17 residues. The CDR3 spells CASSLPSGSPDSDEQYF. The CDR3 DNA sequence: TGTGCCAGCAGCCTACCCTCAGGGAGTCCTGATTCCGACGAGCAGTACTTC.

V and J are TRBV5-1 and TRBJ2-7, with 8 bases lining up with TRBD1. The CDR3 loop spans 15 amino acids. Per the germline V gene, CDR1 is SGHRS and CDR2 is YFSETQ. After removal of 5 bases from V and 6 bases from J, the junction contained 13 bases not matched to a gene. The CDR3 nucleotides read TGCGCCAGCAGGTCCGATGGGGGGACAGGAATCGAGCAGTACTTC. Amino acid sequence: CASRSDGGTGIEQYF.

The chain uses TRBV20-1 and TRBJ2-7, with 7 bases lining up with TRBD1. This CDR3 has 13 residues. Unmatched junction bases numbered 5, after V lost 3 bases and J lost 3 bases. CDR1 is DFQATT and CDR2 is SNEGSKA in the germline V gene (reference sequence). The CDR3 loop is CSARDQGVYEQYF. The DNA for the CDR3 is TGCAGTGCTAGGGACCAGGGGGTCTACGAGCAGTACTTC.

This clonotype was recorded a few times. The chain uses TRBV7-9 and TRBJ2-3; weak D call: TRBD2 (5 bases). Deletions cut 2 bases from V and 10 bases from J, with 13 bases between. Germline CDR1 is SEHNR and CDR2 is FQNEAQ (reference sequence). The CDR3 is 13 amino acids. The CDR3 loop reads CASSLTGVEAQYF. The CDR3, as DNA: TGTGCCAGCAGCTTAACTGGGGTGGAGGCGCAGTATTTT.

The chain recombines TRBV25-1 with TRBJ2-6; D perhaps matches TRBD2 (5 bases). Germline CDR1 reads MGHDK; CDR2 reads SYGVNS. V gave up 5 bases and J gave up 3 bases, with 8 bases separating them. The length of the CDR3 is 14 residues. The CDR3 coding sequence is TGTGCCAGCAGTCGGGGTTATGGGGCCAACGTCCTGACTTTC. Translation gives CASSRGYGANVLTF.

This clonotype has a handful of counts. The chain couples TRBV11-2 to TRBJ1-2, with 8 nucleotides matching TRBD1. Germline CDR1 is SGHAT and CDR2 is FQNNGV. The CDR3 sequence is 15 residues long. V dropped 4 bases and J dropped 8; count of bases not matched to a gene: 12. CDR3 loop: CASSSATGGIYGYTF. CDR3 DNA: TGTGCCAGCAGCTCCGCAACAGGGGGGATTTACGGCTACACCTTC.

This clonotype was detected many times. The chain employs TRBV3-1 and TRBJ2-7; TRBD1 or TRBD2 may be the D gene (5 bases each). The germline V and J ends were trimmed by 4 bases and 3 bases, with 10 bases remaining between them. The CDR3 runs to 13 residues. Looked up from germline, CDR1 is LGHDT and CDR2 is YNNKEL (reference sequence). As DNA, the CDR3 is TGTGCCAGCAGCCGGGACGCACTCTACGAGCAGTACTTC. Encoded protein: CASSRDALYEQYF.

V is TRBV4-3 and J is TRBJ1-2, with 8 bases matching TRBD1. The V gene end was trimmed by 4 bases and the J gene end by 6 bases; junction bases not matched to a gene: 7. This CDR3 has 14 amino acids. CDR1 and CDR2 (germline): LGHNA, YSLEER. The CDR3 sequence is CASSPDRAIDGYTF. CDR3 nucleotide sequence: TGCGCCAGCAGCCCGGACAGGGCAATTGATGGCTACACCTTC.

The J gene is TRBJ2-1, the V gene TRBV12-3 or TRBV12-4; D gene ambiguous. V gave up 1 base and J gave up 12 bases, with 7 bases separating them. This CDR3 is built from 11 residues. CDR3 amino acids: CASSLGPGQFF. The DNA for the CDR3 is TGTGCCAGCAGTTTAGGCCCCGGGCAGTTCTTC.